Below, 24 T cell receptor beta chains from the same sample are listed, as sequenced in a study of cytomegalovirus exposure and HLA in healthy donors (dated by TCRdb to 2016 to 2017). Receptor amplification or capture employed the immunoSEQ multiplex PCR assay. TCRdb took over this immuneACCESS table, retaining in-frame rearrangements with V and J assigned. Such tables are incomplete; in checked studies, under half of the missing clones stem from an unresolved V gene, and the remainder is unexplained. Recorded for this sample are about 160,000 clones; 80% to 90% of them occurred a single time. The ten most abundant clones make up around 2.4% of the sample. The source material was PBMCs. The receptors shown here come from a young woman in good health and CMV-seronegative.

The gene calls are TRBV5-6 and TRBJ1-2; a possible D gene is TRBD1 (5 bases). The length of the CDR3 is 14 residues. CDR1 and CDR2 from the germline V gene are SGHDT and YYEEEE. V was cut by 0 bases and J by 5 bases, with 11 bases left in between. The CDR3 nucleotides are TGTGCCAGCAGCTTGGACCCTAGGGGATATGGCTACACCTTC. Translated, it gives CASSLDPRGYGYTF.

In DNA form, the CDR3 reads TGTGCCAGCGCCCATCGACAGGCTCAAGAGACCCAGTACTTC. Translating gives CASAHRQAQETQYF. J is TRBJ2-5 and V is TRBV27; TRBD1 is a possible D gene (6 bases). Trimming left V 8 bases short and J 2 bases short, with 15 bases between. CDR1 is MNHEY and CDR2 is SMNVEV in the germline V gene (reference sequence). The CDR3 has 14 amino acids.

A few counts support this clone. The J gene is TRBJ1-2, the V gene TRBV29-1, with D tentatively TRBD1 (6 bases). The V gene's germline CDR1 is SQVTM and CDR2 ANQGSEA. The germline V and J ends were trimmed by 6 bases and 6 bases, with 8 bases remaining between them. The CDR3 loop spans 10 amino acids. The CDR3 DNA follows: TGCAGCGTCTGGACAGATGGCTACACCTTC. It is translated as CSVWTDGYTF.

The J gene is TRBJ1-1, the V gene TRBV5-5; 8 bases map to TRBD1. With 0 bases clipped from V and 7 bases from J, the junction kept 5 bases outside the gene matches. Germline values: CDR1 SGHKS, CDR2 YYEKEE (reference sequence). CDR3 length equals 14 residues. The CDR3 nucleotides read TGTGCCAGCAGCTTGGGGACAGGGTCTGATGAAGCTTTCTTT. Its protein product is CASSLGTGSDEAFF.

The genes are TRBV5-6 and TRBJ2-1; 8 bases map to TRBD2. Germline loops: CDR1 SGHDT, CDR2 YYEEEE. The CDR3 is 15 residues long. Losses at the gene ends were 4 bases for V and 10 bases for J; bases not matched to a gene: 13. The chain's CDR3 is CASSPEGTGGAEQFF. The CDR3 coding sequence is TGTGCCAGCAGCCCGGAGGGTACGGGAGGGGCGGAGCAGTTCTTC. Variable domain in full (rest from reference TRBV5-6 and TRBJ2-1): DAGVTQSPTHLIKTRGQQVTLRCSPKSGHDTVSWYQQALGQGPQFIFQYYEEEERQRGNFPDRFSGHQFPNYSSELNVNALLLGDSALYLCASSPEGTGGAEQFFGPGTRLTVL.

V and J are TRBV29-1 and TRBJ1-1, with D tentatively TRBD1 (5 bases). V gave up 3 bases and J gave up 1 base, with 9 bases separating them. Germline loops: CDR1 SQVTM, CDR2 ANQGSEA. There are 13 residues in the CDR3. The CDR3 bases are TGCAGCGTTGAGGGGCAGGCGAACACTGAAGCTTTCTTT. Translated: CSVEGQANTEAFF.

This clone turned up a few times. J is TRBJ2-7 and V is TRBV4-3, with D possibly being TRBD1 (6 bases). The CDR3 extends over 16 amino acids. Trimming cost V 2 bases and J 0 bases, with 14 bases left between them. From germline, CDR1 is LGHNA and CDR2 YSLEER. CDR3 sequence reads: CASSQMGHRSSYEQYF. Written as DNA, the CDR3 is TGCGCCAGCAGCCAAATGGGACACCGAAGCTCCTACGAGCAGTACTTC.

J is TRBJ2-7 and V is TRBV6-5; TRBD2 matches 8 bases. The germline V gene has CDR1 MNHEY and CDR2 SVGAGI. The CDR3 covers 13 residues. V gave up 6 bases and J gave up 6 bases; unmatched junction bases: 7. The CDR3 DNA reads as TGTGCCAGCAGCCCGGGACTAGTGGGCGAGCAGTACTTC. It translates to CASSPGLVGEQYF.

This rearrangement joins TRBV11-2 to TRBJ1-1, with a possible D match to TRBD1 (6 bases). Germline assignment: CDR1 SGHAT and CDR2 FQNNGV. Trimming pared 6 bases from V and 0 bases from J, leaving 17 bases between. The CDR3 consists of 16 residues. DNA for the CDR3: TGTGCCAGCAGACTCAGGGGATCTCTCATGAACACTGAAGCTTTCTTT. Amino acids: CASRLRGSLMNTEAFF.

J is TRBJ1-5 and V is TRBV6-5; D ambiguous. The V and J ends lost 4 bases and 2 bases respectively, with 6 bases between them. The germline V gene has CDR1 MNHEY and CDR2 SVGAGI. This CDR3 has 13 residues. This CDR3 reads CASSWGGNQPQHF. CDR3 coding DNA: TGTGCCAGCAGTTGGGGAGGCAATCAGCCCCAGCATTTT.

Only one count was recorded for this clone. The CDR3 loop is CASSLDGSSGNTIYF. The CDR3 nucleotides read TGTGCCAGCAGCTTAGATGGCAGCTCTGGAAACACCATATATTTT. The rearrangement links TRBV7-3 to TRBJ1-3; D unclear. The CDR3 length is 15 residues. The ends were cut back, 2 bases at V and 0 bases at J, with 8 bases in the middle. Germline assignment: CDR1 SGHTA and CDR2 FQGTGA.

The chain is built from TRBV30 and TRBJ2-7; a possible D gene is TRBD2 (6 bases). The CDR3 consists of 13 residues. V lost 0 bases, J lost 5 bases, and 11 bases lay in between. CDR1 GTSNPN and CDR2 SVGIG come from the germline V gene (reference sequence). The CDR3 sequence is CAWSVGGSHEQYF. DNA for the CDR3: TGTGCCTGGAGTGTTGGGGGGTCTCACGAGCAGTACTTC. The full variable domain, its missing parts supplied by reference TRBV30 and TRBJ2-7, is SQTIHQWPATLVQPVGSPLSLECTVEGTSNPNLYWYRQAAGRGLQLLFYSVGIGQISSEVPQNLSASRPQDRQFILSSKKLLLSDSGFYLCAWSVGGSHEQYFGPGTRLTVT.

CDR3 sequence (DNA): TGTGCCAGCAGTTCATCCGGGACAGGGGGCGAGGCCCTCCACTTT. Amino acid sequence: CASSSSGTGGEALHF. The chain recombines TRBV6-1 with TRBJ1-6; 12 nucleotides agree with TRBD1. Losses at the gene ends were 5 bases for V and 14 bases for J; bases not matched to a gene: 10. CDR1 and CDR2 from the germline V gene are MNHNS and SASEGT. This CDR3 has 15 amino acids.

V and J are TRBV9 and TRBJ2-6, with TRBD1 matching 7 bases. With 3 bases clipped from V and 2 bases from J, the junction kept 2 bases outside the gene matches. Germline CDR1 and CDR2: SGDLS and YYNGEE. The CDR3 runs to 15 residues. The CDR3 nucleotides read TGTGCCAGCAGCGAGACAGGGCCTGGGGCCAACGTCCTGACTTTC. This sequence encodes CASSETGPGANVLTF. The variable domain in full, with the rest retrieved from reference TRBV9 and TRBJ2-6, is DSGVTQTPKHLITATGQRVTLRCSPRSGDLSVYWYQQSLDQGLQFLIQYYNGEERAKGNILERFSAQQFPDLHSELNLSSLELGDSALYFCASSETGPGANVLTFGAGSRLTVL.

CDR3 loop: CASSEGPNEKLFF. CDR3 in DNA: TGTGCCAGCAGTGAGGGCCCTAATGAAAAACTGTTTTTT. V usage is TRBV25-1 and J usage is TRBJ1-4, with D hard to call. V lost 3 bases, J lost 3 bases, and 5 bases lay in between. Germline CDR1 reads MGHDK; CDR2 reads SYGVNS. This CDR3 has 13 residues.

CDR3 sequence (DNA): TGTGCCAGCAGCCAAGAGCGGGGGGGCCCAGATACGCAGTATTTT. Its translation is CASSQERGGPDTQYF. The chain links TRBV4-2 to TRBJ2-3, with 9 positions matching TRBD2. Germline loops: CDR1 LGHNA, CDR2 YNFKEQ. Unmatched junction bases numbered 2, after V lost 0 bases and J lost 4 bases. The CDR3 is 15 amino acids.

The CDR3 here is CASSLGAGRLAGTDTQYF. As DNA, the CDR3 is TGCGCCAGCAGCTTGGGTGCGGGGAGACTAGCGGGGACAGATACGCAGTATTTT. The chain uses TRBV5-1 and TRBJ2-3, with 11 bases fitting TRBD2. The CDR3 is 18 residues long. The trim removed 0 bases at V and 3 bases at J, leaving 9 bases unmatched. CDR1 is SGHRS, CDR2 YFSETQ, per germline.

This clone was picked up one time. CDR3 DNA: TGTGCCAGCAGTCGCCAGGGGGCGGCCAAAAACATTCAGTACTTC. Amino acid sequence: CASSRQGAAKNIQYF. The chain recombines TRBV13 with TRBJ2-4; 8 bases match TRBD1. V dropped 6 bases and J dropped 1; count of bases not matched to a gene: 5. Germline V gives CDR1 PRHDT, CDR2 FYEKMQ (reference sequence). CDR3 length: 15 amino acids.

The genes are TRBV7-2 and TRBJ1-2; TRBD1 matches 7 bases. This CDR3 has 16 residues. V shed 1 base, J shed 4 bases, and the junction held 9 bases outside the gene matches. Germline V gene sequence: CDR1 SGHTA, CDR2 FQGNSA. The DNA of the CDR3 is TGTGCCAGCAGCTTAGGATCCGGACAGGTGGCCTATGGCTACACCTTC. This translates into CASSLGSGQVAYGYTF.

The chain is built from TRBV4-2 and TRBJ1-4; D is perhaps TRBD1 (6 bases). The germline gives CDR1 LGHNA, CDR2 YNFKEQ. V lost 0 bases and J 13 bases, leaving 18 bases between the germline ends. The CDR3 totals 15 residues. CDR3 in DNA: TGTGCCAGCAGCCAAGACGGACAGTCTCTAGGTAGACTGTTTTTT. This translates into CASSQDGQSLGRLFF.

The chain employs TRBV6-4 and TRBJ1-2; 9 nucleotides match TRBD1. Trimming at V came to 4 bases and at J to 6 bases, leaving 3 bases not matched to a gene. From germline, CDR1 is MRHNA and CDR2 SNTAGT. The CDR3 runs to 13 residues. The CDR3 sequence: CASSAGQGHGYTF. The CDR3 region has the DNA TGTGCCAGCAGTGCAGGACAGGGGCATGGCTACACCTTC.

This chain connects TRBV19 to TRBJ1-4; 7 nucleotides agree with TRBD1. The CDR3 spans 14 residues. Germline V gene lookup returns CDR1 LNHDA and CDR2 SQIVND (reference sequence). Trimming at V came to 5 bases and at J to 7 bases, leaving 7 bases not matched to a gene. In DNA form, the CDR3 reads TGTGCCAGTAGTCCACAGGGACAGCTTGAAAAACTGTTTTTT. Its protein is CASSPQGQLEKLFF.

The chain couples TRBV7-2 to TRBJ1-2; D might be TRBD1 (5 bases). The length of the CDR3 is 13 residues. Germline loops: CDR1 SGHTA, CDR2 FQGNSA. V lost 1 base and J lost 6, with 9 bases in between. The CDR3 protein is CASSLDWGDGYTF. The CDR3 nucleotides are TGTGCCAGCAGCTTAGACTGGGGCGATGGCTACACCTTC.

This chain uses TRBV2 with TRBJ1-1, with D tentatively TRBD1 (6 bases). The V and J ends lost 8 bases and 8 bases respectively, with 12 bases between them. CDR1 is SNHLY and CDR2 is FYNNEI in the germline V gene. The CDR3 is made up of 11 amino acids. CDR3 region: CASGRGREAFF. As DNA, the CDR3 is TGTGCCAGCGGGAGGGGGAGGGAAGCTTTCTTT.